This TCR beta chain was captured in a study of blood T cell repertoires in COVID-19. Overall study: The United States, Italy and Spain supplied acute and convalescent COVID-19 samples. T cells, B-cell-depleted T cells, or PBMCs provided the cDNA or gDNA that served as material.

The Seattle patients joined while their infection was active and were tracked longitudinally afterward. This clone was counted only a few times. Source study methods: Amplification of reference gene primers was used by the study to estimate nucleated cell counts. This table comes from immunoSEQ multiplex PCR, and its TCRdb copy is limited to in-frame clones, with some not included. V and J calls plus clone size are reproduced from that table; the DNA served to infer D and trimming. This sample has 150,000 to 200,000 clones, with about four fifths found just once. The junction had 6 bases not matched to a gene; V was cut back by 4 bases and J by 6 bases. The CDR3 length is 14 residues. Germline-derived CDR1 and CDR2 are KGHSH and LQKENI.

V usage is TRBV18 and J usage is TRBJ1-3; 7 nucleotides line up with TRBD1. The source of this sequence is a woman aged 80 or over with COVID-19, enrolled during active disease. Sequenced: peripheral blood. This CDR3 reads CASSLQGTENTIYF. The CDR3 nucleotides read TGTGCCAGCTCACTACAGGGGACCGAAAACACCATATATTTT.